Detailed here is one T cell receptor (beta chain). The target of this receptor is not known. Base qualities are not provided; no much larger clone lies one nucleotide away. Its CDR3 holds 17 amino acids, cysteine through phenylalanine. The CDR3 DNA has 51 bases and is translated from base 1. Trimming removed 2 bases from V and 1 base from J; the gene matches leave 8 bases unexplained. The germline V gene (reference sequence) supplies CDR1 SGHAT and CDR2 FQDESV. The library came from the immunoSEQ multiplex PCR assay. Per the source publication's procedure: A statistical classification framework was built to diagnose cytomegalovirus status from the catalog of TCR beta chain sequences. The clones in this table, taken by TCRdb from immuneACCESS, are in-frame only. Not every clone is retained; where verified, under half of the shortfall comes from an unresolved V gene, and the cause of the rest is unknown. The DNA was the basis for D and trimming; V, J and clone size are from that table. The sample table contains about 120,000 clones; only one count was recorded for 85% to 90% of them. Of the sample, under 6.5% falls within the top ten clones.

Separate from the roughly 630-subject first cohort, the validation cohort of some 130 subjects was the group to which the donors belonged. The data are from a study of cytomegalovirus exposure and HLA in healthy donors (dated by TCRdb to 2016 to 2017). For the wider study: The 500 to 800 repertoires of the first cohort and the approximately 110 validation repertoires were produced on the same platform, according to a later analysis. The aim of the study was to test whether cataloging public T cell receptors could identify signatures of past pathogen exposure. A separate validation cohort of approximately 120 different subjects was used in addition to the roughly 670-subject first cohort. High-throughput TCR immunosequencing, statistical association of individual TCRs with disease status, and machine learning were combined to predict cytomegalovirus infection status. What the research found in general, with its limitations: The study listed approximately 150 TCR beta chains as associated with cytomegalovirus. Most TCR sequences were seen in very few donors, while some public TCRs were found in many individuals. A few of the identified cytomegalovirus-associated TCR beta chains were confirmed in vitro to be specific for cytomegalovirus antigens. The classifier was reported to diagnose cytomegalovirus status with high specificity and sensitivity in both the original cohort and the validation cohort. The validation cohort had no HLA typing available for a later analysis, so co-occurrence within that cohort was assessed over all 130 or so repertoires. It was suggested by the authors that the approach could potentially be generalized to other disease states and immunological phenotypes. Of the cluster scores, about 94% were above 0 in a later analysis, which found that TCRs clustered in the first cohort also tended to co-occur in the 120 validation repertoires.

The receptor was isolated from a young woman in good health and CMV-seropositive. In this chain, TRBV11-1 is recombined with TRBJ2-3, with 8 bases aligning to TRBD2. Sequencing was performed on PBMCs. The CDR3 protein: CASSLPLSGGGTDTQYF. The DNA sequence is TGTGCCAGCAGCTTACCCCTCAGCGGGGGCGGCACAGATACGCAGTATTTT.